Shown below are 26 T cell receptor beta chains from a single sample sequenced in a study of graft-versus-host responses after intestinal transplantation. TCRdb keeps only in-frame clones here, not all; method: immunoSEQ multiplex PCR. The sample carries about 39,000 clones, 90% to 95% recorded once. These TCRs' antigens remain unknown. The starting material was unstimulated CD8+ T cells sorted from spleen or lymph node cells, obtained before transplant. These receptors were taken from a human donor who was the organ donor for an intestinal transplant.

The table lists this clone with a count of one. The chain uses TRBV2 and TRBJ1-3, with D perhaps TRBD1 (5 bases). The CDR3 loop spans 15 amino acids. Between the trimmed V and J ends, which lost 6 bases and 2 bases, there was a span of 14 bases. CDR1 SNHLY and CDR2 FYNNEI come from the germline V gene. DNA for the CDR3: TGTGCCAGCAGGGGGTGGGACCCTGCTGGAAACACCATATATTTT. This translates into CASRGWDPAGNTIYF.

V is TRBV7-2 and J is TRBJ2-1, with TRBD2 matching over 12 bases. The CDR3 is 16 amino acids. Per germline, CDR1 SGHTA and CDR2 FQGNSA. The J segment lost 4 bases and the V segment lost 1 base, leaving 2 bases of the junction unmatched. The CDR3 reads CASSLELAGGYNEQFF. Written as DNA, the CDR3 is TGTGCCAGCAGCTTAGAACTAGCGGGGGGTTACAATGAGCAGTTCTTC.

The rearrangement links TRBV28 to TRBJ1-1, with D maybe TRBD1 (6 bases). The V gene's germline CDR1 is MDHEN and CDR2 SYDVKM. Deletions cut 2 bases from V and 1 base from J, with 11 bases between. The CDR3 has 15 amino acids. The CDR3, as DNA: TGTGCCAGCAGTTTAGTCACAGGGACGAACACTGAAGCTTTCTTT. Its translation: CASSLVTGTNTEAFF.

The genes are TRBV2 and TRBJ2-7, with a possible D match to TRBD2 (6 bases). The CDR3 runs 14 residues. Germline CDR1 SNHLY, CDR2 FYNNEI. Trimming took off 4 bases at V and 2 bases at J, with 12 bases between the two ends. CDR3 bases: TGTGCCAGCAGTGGGTCAGGGAGGCCCTACGAGCAGTACTTC. This codes for CASSGSGRPYEQYF.

This chain joins TRBV7-9 and TRBJ1-1; no clear D. V dropped 1 base and J dropped 5 bases, with 14 bases sitting between them. Germline assignment: CDR1 SEHNR and CDR2 FQNEAQ (reference sequence). This CDR3 spans 15 amino acids. The CDR3 spells CASSLVDEGATEAFF. CDR3 bases: TGTGCCAGCAGCTTAGTGGATGAGGGAGCGACTGAAGCTTTCTTT.

This chain uses TRBV11-3 with TRBJ2-1; 12 bases map to TRBD2. The CDR3 has 18 amino acids. Trimming cost V 3 bases and J 4 bases; bases outside gene matches: 10. Germline assignment: CDR1 SGHNT and CDR2 YENEEA. Written as DNA, the CDR3 is TGTGCCAGCAGCTTGTCTAGCGGGGGGGCCGCAATATACAATGAGCAGTTCTTC. It yields the protein CASSLSSGGAAIYNEQFF.

This clone was seen a single time. The V gene is TRBV7-2, the J gene TRBJ2-3, with D possibly being TRBD2 (7 bases). Germline V gene lookup returns CDR1 SGHTA and CDR2 FQGNSA. The CDR3 contains 14 residues. The V end lost 5 bases, the J end lost 5 bases, and 14 bases lay between the germline ends. The CDR3 sequence is CASSSIGGGDTQYF. The CDR3 nucleotides read TGTGCCAGCAGCAGTATAGGGGGGGGAGATACGCAGTATTTT.

V and J are TRBV4-1 and TRBJ2-7; D might be TRBD2 (5 bases). Germline CDR1 is MGHRA and CDR2 is YSYEKL. This CDR3 has 14 amino acids. Trimming cost V 0 bases and J 6 bases, with 12 bases left between them. The CDR3 is CASSQEAVRGEQYF. The CDR3, as DNA: TGCGCCAGCAGCCAAGAAGCCGTCCGGGGCGAGCAGTACTTC.

The chain links TRBV5-6 to TRBJ1-2; TRBD1 aligns across 7 bases. Germline V gene lookup returns CDR1 SGHDT and CDR2 YYEEEE. The CDR3 covers 14 residues. With V trimmed by 4 bases and J by 5 bases, 8 bases remained unmatched. CDR3 coding DNA: TGTGCCAGCAGCGGACGGACAGGCTTTTATGGCTACACCTTC. This codes for CASSGRTGFYGYTF.

The rearrangement joins TRBV2 to TRBJ2-3; TRBD2 agrees at 7 bases. The CDR3 extends over 20 amino acids. Per germline, CDR1 SNHLY and CDR2 FYNNEI. With 5 bases clipped from V and 2 bases from J, the junction kept 22 bases outside the gene matches. CDR3 DNA: TGTGCCAGCAGTCCCGGAGCGGGATTAAGCGGGTCGCACTCCACAGATACGCAGTATTTT. The encoded protein is CASSPGAGLSGSHSTDTQYF.

The rearrangement uses TRBV19 and TRBJ1-1; 10 bases are shared with TRBD1. CDR3 length: 16 amino acids. Looked up from germline, CDR1 is LNHDA and CDR2 is SQIVND (reference sequence). V dropped 8 bases and J dropped 0; count of bases not matched to a gene: 9. CDR3 in amino acids: CASGTGAGGLNTEAFF. The CDR3, as DNA: TGTGCCAGTGGGACAGGGGCAGGGGGATTGAACACTGAAGCTTTCTTT.

Here the CDR3 DNA reads TGCGCCAGCAGCCAAAAGACAGGGAATTCACCCCTCCACTTT. This gives the protein CASSQKTGNSPLHF. V usage is TRBV4-1 and J usage is TRBJ1-6, with TRBD1 matching 7 bases. The CDR3 sequence is 14 residues long. CDR1 MGHRA and CDR2 YSYEKL come from the germline V gene. V lost 2 bases, J lost 7 bases, and 2 bases stayed unmatched.

V and J are TRBV10-1 and TRBJ2-3; TRBD2 agrees at 7 bases. Germline values: CDR1 WNHNN, CDR2 SYGVQD (reference sequence). The CDR3 spans 13 residues. V shed 2 bases and J 6 bases; nucleotides not matched to a gene: 2. In nucleotides, the CDR3 is TGCGCCAGCAGTGAGAGCGGGACGGATACGCAGTATTTT. Its protein is CASSESGTDTQYF.

This clone is a singleton in its sample. The rearrangement links TRBV4-1 to TRBJ2-5; 8 bases fit TRBD2. Germline CDR1 MGHRA, CDR2 YSYEKL. Trimming cost V 1 base and J 5 bases; bases outside gene matches: 3. This CDR3 is 14 amino acids long. Here the CDR3 reads CASSQVGGEETQYF. CDR3 in DNA: TGCGCCAGCAGCCAAGTCGGGGGGGAGGAGACCCAGTACTTC.

V gene TRBV10-3 combines with J gene TRBJ1-1; D gene ambiguous. Germline CDR1 and CDR2: ENHRY and SYGVKD. V was trimmed by 10 bases and J by 5 bases, leaving 17 bases between them. The CDR3 is 13 amino acids. CDR3 sequence: CATQVGFGTEAFF. CDR3 coding DNA: TGTGCCACACAAGTGGGGTTTGGAACTGAAGCTTTCTTT.

V is TRBV29-1 and J is TRBJ2-3; TRBD2 might be the D (5 bases). The CDR3 contains 16 residues. CDR1 is SQVTM, CDR2 ANQGSEA, per germline. The V end was cut by 1 base, the J end by 2 bases, with 16 bases between. The CDR3 nucleotides read TGCAGCGTTGAAGGGGAGCGACTTAAGATCACAGATACGCAGTATTTT. It translates to CSVEGERLKITDTQYF.

The chain is built from TRBV7-9 and TRBJ2-1; perhaps D is TRBD1 or TRBD2 (5 bases each). V lost 5 bases and J 2 bases, leaving 22 bases between the germline ends. This CDR3 is built from 18 residues. Looked up from germline, CDR1 is SEHNR and CDR2 is FQNEAQ (reference sequence). The CDR3 sequence: CASSTRDGSLSAYNEQFF. The CDR3 DNA reads TGTGCCAGCAGCACCCGGGACGGAAGCCTTAGTGCCTACAATGAGCAGTTCTTC.

V and J are TRBV9 and TRBJ2-3; 10 positions agree with TRBD1. This CDR3 is built from 15 residues. With V trimmed by 3 bases and J by 4 bases, 5 bases remained unmatched. Germline CDR1 is SGDLS and CDR2 is YYNGEE. CDR3 sequence reads: CASSDAGTGADTQYF. Written as DNA, the CDR3 is TGTGCCAGCAGCGACGCCGGGACAGGGGCAGATACGCAGTATTTT.

The chain has TRBV4-2 and TRBJ2-2; D might be TRBD1 or TRBD2, each matching 5 bases. CDR1 and CDR2 (germline): LGHNA, YNFKEQ. CDR3 length equals 18 residues. The V gene lost 0 bases and the J gene lost 4 bases, with 18 bases spanning the gap. The CDR3 nucleotides are TGTGCCAGCAGCCAAGATCCGGGAAACCCAAGGGGCACCGGGGAGCTGTTTTTT. Its translation is CASSQDPGNPRGTGELFF.

The chain carries TRBV7-2 and TRBJ2-5; TRBD2 aligns across 16 bases. The J segment lost 0 bases and the V segment lost 4 bases, leaving 5 bases of the junction unmatched. Germline V lookup: CDR1 SGHTA, CDR2 FQGNSA. The CDR3 covers 18 residues. The CDR3 loop reads CASSSGLAGGRYQETQYF. The CDR3 DNA follows: TGTGCCAGCAGCTCGGGACTAGCGGGGGGGCGGTACCAAGAGACCCAGTACTTC.

The chain employs TRBV7-9 and TRBJ2-5, with TRBD2 matching 9 bases. The CDR3 consists of 16 residues. In germline, CDR1 is SEHNR, CDR2 FQNEAQ (reference sequence). With V trimmed by 2 bases and J by 3 bases, 7 bases remained unmatched. CDR3: CASSLILAGHKETQYF. The CDR3 DNA reads as TGTGCCAGCAGCTTAATACTAGCGGGTCACAAAGAGACCCAGTACTTC. Full variable domain (missing parts from reference TRBV7-9 and TRBJ2-5): DTGVSQNPRHKITKRGQNVTFRCDPISEHNRLYWYRQTLGQGPEFLTYFQNEAQLEKSRLLSDRFSAERPKGSFSTLEIQRTEQGDSAMYLCASSLILAGHKETQYFGPGTRLLVL.

The genes are TRBV9 and TRBJ2-3; 9 bases line up with TRBD2. CDR3 length: 15 residues. The trim removed 4 bases at V and 3 bases at J, leaving 6 bases unmatched. Germline CDR1 and CDR2: SGDLS and YYNGEE. CDR3 DNA sequence: TGTGCCAGCAGCCCTAGCGGGGAGCAGACAGATACGCAGTATTTT. It is translated as CASSPSGEQTDTQYF.

This chain uses TRBV5-5 with TRBJ1-1, with D uncertain. Germline V lookup: CDR1 SGHKS, CDR2 YYEKEE (reference sequence). The CDR3 sequence is 14 residues long. Trimming cost V 0 bases and J 0 bases, with 6 bases left between them. The CDR3 loop is CASSLAVLNTEAFF. CDR3 nucleotides: TGTGCCAGCAGCTTGGCAGTATTGAACACTGAAGCTTTCTTT.

The gene calls are TRBV27 and TRBJ2-1; D is perhaps TRBD1 or TRBD2 (7 bases each). Trimming cost V 1 base and J 9 bases, with 22 bases left between them. The CDR3 has 17 residues. Germline-derived CDR1 and CDR2 are MNHEY and SMNVEV (reference sequence). CDR3 residues: CASSLWGGQPPPAEQFF. DNA of the CDR3: TGTGCCAGCAGTTTATGGGGGGGACAGCCGCCGCCCGCTGAGCAGTTCTTC.

CDR3 loop: CAPGTGEKNTEAFF. The CDR3 DNA reads TGTGCCCCTGGGACAGGGGAAAAGAACACTGAAGCTTTCTTT. This chain connects TRBV30 to TRBJ1-1; 10 bases agree with TRBD1. The CDR3 has 14 amino acids. The germline V gene encodes CDR1 GTSNPN and CDR2 SVGIG (reference sequence). Trimming at V came to 8 bases and at J to 1 base, leaving 7 bases not matched to a gene. Using reference TRBV30 and TRBJ1-1 for the parts outside the CDR3, the full variable domain is SQTIHQWPATLVQPVGSPLSLECTVEGTSNPNLYWYRQAAGRGLQLLFYSVGIGQISSEVPQNLSASRPQDRQFILSSKKLLLSDSGFYLCAPGTGEKNTEAFFGQGTRLTVV.

The chain links TRBV27 to TRBJ2-5; TRBD2 matches at 10 bases. This CDR3 is built from 15 residues. Germline assignment: CDR1 MNHEY and CDR2 SMNVEV (reference sequence). The V and J ends lost 10 bases and 4 bases, in that order; junction bases with no gene match: 12. The CDR3 here is CATSKSGGALETQYF. In DNA form, the CDR3 reads TGTGCCACCTCGAAAAGCGGGGGGGCCTTAGAGACCCAGTACTTC.